The source of this T cell receptor (beta chain) is a study of blood T cells in healthy people across ages. The authors ran a second PCR of about 6 to 11 cycles using a sample-barcoded 5' primer and a J-beta primer mix. Per sample, CDR3-containing paired-end reads numbered at least 3 million. Each CDR3 protein gets one entry after TCRdb re-called the 5' RACE reads with MiXCR. The sample yields around 600,000 distinct CDR3 sequences, roughly 43% seen once. CDR3 length: 14 residues. Germline CDR1 is SGHTA and CDR2 is FQGTGA. Trimming removed 4 bases at V and 2 bases at J, with 10 bases between. Study conclusions and caveats: The unknown donor CMV status may have confounded expanded clonotype changes.

With regard to this clonotype: Antigen specificity is unknown.

Sequencing was performed on blood. The chain is built from TRBV7-3 and TRBJ2-3; D is undetermined. The sequence was obtained from an elderly man in good health. CDR3 in amino acids: CASSYGLFTDTQYF. CDR3 coding DNA: TGTGCCAGCAGCTACGGCCTCTTCACAGATACGCAGTATTTT.